Listed below are T cell receptor beta chains from one sample, sequenced in a study of blood T cell repertoires in COVID-19. The assay was immunoSEQ multiplex PCR, and TCRdb's table has in-frame clones only and misses some. The data hold hundreds of thousands of clones, with approximately 90% observed a single time. The source material was peripheral blood. The receptors derive from a woman aged 18-29 years with acute or convalescent COVID-19. CDR3s include the opening cysteine and the closing phenylalanine or tryptophan. Fields, in order: D gene, J gene, V gene, clone size, CDR3 DNA, CDR3 protein. D genes are given only for firm matches. The listing skips clone size in some rows; elsewhere it reads once, few, many or a size class.

d_gene: NA
j_gene: TRBJ2-7
v_gene: TRBV7-9
abundance: NA
CDR3nt: TGTGCCAGCTACAAAACGGGACAATCCTACGAGCAGTACTTC
CDR3aa: CASYKTGQSYEQYF

d_gene: NA
j_gene: TRBJ1-1
v_gene: TRBV6-5
abundance: NA
CDR3nt: TGTGCCAGCAGAAAAACAGGGCAGAACACTGAAGCTTTCTTT
CDR3aa: CASRKTGQNTEAFF

d_gene: NA
j_gene: TRBJ2-1
v_gene: TRBV20-1
abundance: NA
CDR3nt: TGCAGTGCTAGTGAACATTCCTACAATGAGCAGTTCTTC
CDR3aa: CSASEHSYNEQFF

d_gene: TRBD2
j_gene: TRBJ2-7
v_gene: TRBV12-5
abundance: NA
CDR3nt: TGTGCTAGTGGTCGTAGCGGGGGAGCATACGAGCAGTACTTC
CDR3aa: CASGRSGGAYEQYF

d_gene: TRBD1
j_gene: TRBJ2-2
v_gene: TRBV3-1/TRBV3-2
abundance: NA
CDR3nt: TGTGCCAGCAGCCAAGTGGGCCCGACAGGGGGGAACACCGGGGAGCTGTTTTTT
CDR3aa: CASSQVGPTGGNTGELFF

d_gene: NA
j_gene: TRBJ1-1
v_gene: TRBV7-3
abundance: NA
CDR3nt: TGTGCCAGCAGCTATCTAGGGAACACTGAAGCTTTCTTT
CDR3aa: CASSYLGNTEAFF

d_gene: NA
j_gene: TRBJ2-6
v_gene: TRBV6-2/TRBV6-3
abundance: few
CDR3nt: TGTGCCAGCAGTTCGGGGTCCTCTGGGGCCAACGTCCTGACTTTC
CDR3aa: CASSSGSSGANVLTF

d_gene: TRBD2
j_gene: TRBJ2-4
v_gene: TRBV25-1
abundance: once
CDR3nt: TGTGCCAGCACGGCGGGGGGTTCCAAAAACATTCAGTACTTC
CDR3aa: CASTAGGSKNIQYF

d_gene: TRBD2
j_gene: TRBJ2-7
v_gene: TRBV10-2
abundance: NA
CDR3nt: TGCGCCAGCAGTGACCCTTCCGGGACTAGGAACGAGCAGTACTTC
CDR3aa: CASSDPSGTRNEQYF

d_gene: TRBD1
j_gene: TRBJ2-3
v_gene: TRBV10-3
abundance: NA
CDR3nt: TGTGCCATCAGTGAGTCGACAGGGACAGATACGCAGTATTTT
CDR3aa: CAISESTGTDTQYF

d_gene: TRBD1
j_gene: TRBJ1-2
v_gene: TRBV7-8
abundance: NA
CDR3nt: TGTGCCAGCAGCTTCGGACAGGGGGCGGACTATGGCTACACCTTC
CDR3aa: CASSFGQGADYGYTF

d_gene: TRBD1
j_gene: TRBJ2-2
v_gene: TRBV9
abundance: NA
CDR3nt: TGTGCCAGCAGCCCCCGGGACAGGGGGCCGGCCACCGGGGAGCTGTTTTTT
CDR3aa: CASSPRDRGPATGELFF

d_gene: NA
j_gene: TRBJ1-2
v_gene: TRBV5-4
abundance: NA
CDR3nt: TGTGCCAGCAGCCTCCCCGGGACTAACTATGGCTACACCTTC
CDR3aa: CASSLPGTNYGYTF

d_gene: TRBD2
j_gene: TRBJ2-3
v_gene: TRBV5-4
abundance: NA
CDR3nt: TGTGCCAGCAGCTTGGGGGCTAGCGGGGGGGCAGATACGCAGTATTTT
CDR3aa: CASSLGASGGADTQYF

d_gene: TRBD2
j_gene: TRBJ2-2
v_gene: TRBV7-3
abundance: NA
CDR3nt: TGTGCCAGCAGACCTAGCGGGGGGGCCTTAACCACCGGGGAGCTGTTTTTT
CDR3aa: CASRPSGGALTTGELFF

d_gene: NA
j_gene: TRBJ2-7
v_gene: TRBV19
abundance: NA
CDR3nt: TGTGCCAGTGGGGGGACAGCGTTATACGAGCAGTACTTC
CDR3aa: CASGGTALYEQYF

d_gene: NA
j_gene: TRBJ2-4
v_gene: TRBV14
abundance: once
CDR3nt: TGTGCCAGCAGCCCCGCGGGGGCTAGGGACATTCAGTACTTC
CDR3aa: CASSPAGARDIQYF

d_gene: NA
j_gene: TRBJ1-4
v_gene: TRBV5-4
abundance: NA
CDR3nt: TGTGCCAGCAGCCCGGGACATTCCAATGAAAAACTGTTTTTT
CDR3aa: CASSPGHSNEKLFF

d_gene: NA
j_gene: TRBJ1-5
v_gene: TRBV3-1/TRBV3-2
abundance: NA
CDR3nt: TGTGCCAGCAGCCAAGATCTACGAAGCAATCAGCCCCAGCATTTT
CDR3aa: CASSQDLRSNQPQHF

d_gene: TRBD1
j_gene: TRBJ1-2
v_gene: TRBV10-1
abundance: NA
CDR3nt: TGCGCCAGCAGTGAGTTGACAGGGGAAACCTTC
CDR3aa: CASSELTGETF

d_gene: NA
j_gene: TRBJ2-7
v_gene: TRBV27
abundance: NA
CDR3nt: TGTGCCAGCAGTTTATCTGGGCAGATCTACGAGCAGTACTTC
CDR3aa: CASSLSGQIYEQYF

d_gene: NA
j_gene: TRBJ2-2
v_gene: TRBV28
abundance: NA
CDR3nt: TGTGCCAGCAGTTTATTTCTCGACACCGGGGAGCTGTTTTTT
CDR3aa: CASSLFLDTGELFF

d_gene: NA
j_gene: TRBJ2-1
v_gene: TRBV5-1
abundance: NA
CDR3nt: TGCGCCAGCAGCTCCGGACTTGGATATGAGCAGTTCTTC
CDR3aa: CASSSGLGYEQFF

d_gene: TRBD1
j_gene: TRBJ1-2
v_gene: TRBV6-1
abundance: NA
CDR3nt: TGTGCCAGCAGTGAAGAGGTAGGGGGCCTCTATGGCTACACCTTC
CDR3aa: CASSEEVGGLYGYTF

d_gene: TRBD1
j_gene: TRBJ1-2
v_gene: TRBV6-5
abundance: NA
CDR3nt: TGTGCCAGCAGTCCGCGACAGGGTAACTATGGCTACACCTTC
CDR3aa: CASSPRQGNYGYTF

d_gene: TRBD2
j_gene: TRBJ2-2
v_gene: TRBV30
abundance: NA
CDR3nt: TGTGCCTGGACCACCGGGCGCTCGCGGGGGGGGGCGAACACCGGGGAGCTGTTTTTT
CDR3aa: CAWTTGRSRGGANTGELFF

d_gene: TRBD1
j_gene: TRBJ1-2
v_gene: TRBV7-2
abundance: NA
CDR3nt: TGTGCCAGCAGTTTAAGACAGGGGGCTAGCTATGGCTACACCTTC
CDR3aa: CASSLRQGASYGYTF